These 4 T cell receptor beta chains came from one sample sequenced in a study of blood T cell repertoires in COVID-19. Profiled with immunoSEQ multiplex PCR; TCRdb holds only in-frame clones, not every one. The sample carries approximately 98,000 clones, over 70% recorded once. Sequencing was carried out using peripheral blood. These receptors all stem from a man aged 55 to 70 with acute or convalescent COVID-19.

This clone was picked up one time. The rearrangement uses TRBV30 and TRBJ1-1; TRBD1 is a possible D gene (6 bases). Germline values: CDR1 GTSNPN, CDR2 SVGIG (reference sequence). Trimming removed 4 bases from V and 3 bases from J, with 21 bases in between. The CDR3 is 16 residues long. The CDR3 coding sequence is TGTGCCTGGACCCCTTGGGATAGGGGGTCGGACACTGAAGCTTTCTTT. This sequence encodes CAWTPWDRGSDTEAFF.

Written as DNA, the CDR3 is TGTGCCAGCACCGCCCCGGGTTATAATTCACCCCTCCACTTT. Its protein is CASTAPGYNSPLHF. The V gene is TRBV6-5, the J gene TRBJ1-6; no definite D call. The germline CDR1 and CDR2 sequences are MNHEY and SVGAGI. CDR3 length equals 14 residues. V was clipped by 7 bases and J by 4 bases, with 11 bases between them.

This clone is a singleton in its sample. This chain links TRBV10-1 with TRBJ1-6, with TRBD1 identical over 8 bases. Germline CDR1 is WNHNN and CDR2 is SYGVQD (reference sequence). This CDR3 has 12 residues. With 5 bases clipped from V and 9 bases from J, the junction kept 0 bases outside the gene matches. The CDR3 DNA sequence: TGCGCCAGCAGTACAGGGGGTTCACCCCTCCACTTT. Its translation is CASSTGGSPLHF.

The chain combines TRBV3-1 (or the pseudogene TRBV3-2) with TRBJ2-1, with 8 bases that match TRBD1. CDR3 size: 16 residues. Trimming took 4 bases from V and 3 from J; bases not matched to a gene: 8. Germline-derived CDR1 and CDR2 are LGHDT and YNNKEL (reference sequence). The CDR3, as DNA: TGTGCCAGCAGCCGGTCAGGGGGCTGGGTCTACAATGAGCAGTTCTTC. Protein sequence: CASSRSGGWVYNEQFF.